Listed below are T cell receptor beta chains from one sample, sequenced in a study of CXCR3-negative and CXCR3-positive naive CD8 T cells. From the 5' RACE reads, TCRdb lists one entry per CDR3 protein and no DNA. This table holds tens of thousands of distinct CDR3 sequences. The sample consisted of naive CXCR3- CD8+ T cells from blood. The receptor source for this set is a human donor in good health. Some clones in this sample may be carry-over from other donors' samples. Both conserved end residues are part of each CDR3. Part of the rows lack a size; the others show once, few, many or a class for expanded clones.

V gene: TRBV7-9; clone size: -; J gene: TRBJ1-2; CDR3 protein: CASSNDLSKGYTF
V gene: TRBV10-3; clone size: -; J gene: TRBJ2-2; CDR3 protein: CATPKGTSGSANTGELFF
V gene: TRBV5-5; clone size: -; J gene: TRBJ1-1; CDR3 protein: CASSLERYTEAFF
V gene: TRBV7-9; clone size: -; J gene: TRBJ2-5; CDR3 protein: CASSLDTQQETQYF
V gene: TRBV5-1; clone size: -; J gene: TRBJ1-1; CDR3 protein: CASSLEAATHTEAFF
V gene: TRBV12-3/TRBV12-4; clone size: -; J gene: TRBJ1-1; CDR3 protein: CASSLAGRDEAFF
V gene: TRBV6-5; clone size: -; J gene: TRBJ2-1; CDR3 protein: CASSWTGYNEQFF
V gene: TRBV3-1; clone size: -; J gene: TRBJ2-3; CDR3 protein: CASSRDYSSTDTQYF
V gene: TRBV10-3; clone size: -; J gene: TRBJ1-1; CDR3 protein: CAINSGGTEAFF
V gene: TRBV19; clone size: -; J gene: TRBJ2-5; CDR3 protein: CASSIWGPESQYF
V gene: TRBV18; clone size: -; J gene: TRBJ2-7; CDR3 protein: CASSPDGYEQYF
V gene: TRBV7-2; clone size: -; J gene: TRBJ2-1; CDR3 protein: CASSFFSYEQFF
V gene: TRBV12-3/TRBV12-4; clone size: -; J gene: TRBJ1-1; CDR3 protein: CASSDIQGFSTEAFF
V gene: TRBV6-6; clone size: -; J gene: TRBJ2-7; CDR3 protein: CASSYGTGGPYEQYF
V gene: TRBV7-6; clone size: -; J gene: TRBJ2-2; CDR3 protein: CASSPVGSGGKNTGELFF
V gene: TRBV29-1; clone size: -; J gene: TRBJ2-2; CDR3 protein: CSVEEGDTGELFF
V gene: TRBV19; clone size: -; J gene: TRBJ1-5; CDR3 protein: CASSDRGPGNQPQHF
V gene: TRBV7-2; clone size: -; J gene: TRBJ1-2; CDR3 protein: CASSLVQALRWYGYTF
V gene: TRBV20-1; clone size: -; J gene: TRBJ2-4; CDR3 protein: CSARDRQRENIQYF
V gene: TRBV28; clone size: -; J gene: TRBJ2-7; CDR3 protein: CASSFPGPKSYEQYF
V gene: TRBV6-4; clone size: -; J gene: TRBJ2-1; CDR3 protein: CASSEGHTDHEQFF
V gene: TRBV29-1; clone size: -; J gene: TRBJ1-1; CDR3 protein: CSVVGSRTEAFF
V gene: TRBV7-3; clone size: -; J gene: TRBJ2-7; CDR3 protein: CASSTSGENYEQYF
V gene: TRBV5-5; clone size: -; J gene: TRBJ2-2; CDR3 protein: CASSQGTSGTGELFF
V gene: TRBV10-2; clone size: -; J gene: TRBJ2-1; CDR3 protein: CASSEALSSYNEQFF
V gene: TRBV25-1; clone size: -; J gene: TRBJ2-7; CDR3 protein: CASRQTGSYEQYF
V gene: TRBV20-1; clone size: -; J gene: TRBJ2-1; CDR3 protein: CSASGEGYNEQFF
V gene: TRBV11-3; clone size: -; J gene: TRBJ2-1; CDR3 protein: CASSLRGHNEQFF
V gene: TRBV29-1; clone size: -; J gene: TRBJ2-7; CDR3 protein: CSVWTGGTYEQYF
V gene: TRBV29-1; clone size: -; J gene: TRBJ2-1; CDR3 protein: CSLLISYNEQFF
V gene: TRBV12-3/TRBV12-4; clone size: -; J gene: TRBJ2-4; CDR3 protein: CASSFVPQAKNIQYF
V gene: TRBV7-9; clone size: -; J gene: TRBJ2-7; CDR3 protein: CASSNRDRGFYEQYF
V gene: TRBV12-3/TRBV12-4; clone size: -; J gene: TRBJ2-7; CDR3 protein: CASSLGQGRNEQYF
V gene: TRBV10-3; clone size: -; J gene: TRBJ2-7; CDR3 protein: CATISAREAAYEQYF
V gene: TRBV29-1; clone size: -; J gene: TRBJ2-1; CDR3 protein: CSVVGLAVPYNEQFF
V gene: TRBV20-1; clone size: -; J gene: TRBJ2-1; CDR3 protein: CSASSLAGAFFNEQFF
V gene: TRBV20-1; clone size: -; J gene: TRBJ2-7; CDR3 protein: CSARSVSSYEQYF
V gene: TRBV12-3/TRBV12-4; clone size: -; J gene: TRBJ1-1; CDR3 protein: CASSPGEGATEAFF
V gene: TRBV10-3; clone size: -; J gene: TRBJ2-7; CDR3 protein: CAISELNYEQYF
V gene: TRBV19; clone size: -; J gene: TRBJ2-7; CDR3 protein: CASSIGRARDEQYF
V gene: TRBV29-1; clone size: -; J gene: TRBJ2-1; CDR3 protein: CSVVPGVGSYNEQFF
V gene: TRBV13; clone size: -; J gene: TRBJ2-1; CDR3 protein: CASSLGGVNEQFF
V gene: TRBV29-1; clone size: -; J gene: TRBJ2-2; CDR3 protein: CNVRVGPGELFF
V gene: TRBV4-3; clone size: -; J gene: TRBJ1-1; CDR3 protein: CASSQVLLQGDTEAFF
V gene: TRBV15; clone size: -; J gene: TRBJ2-1; CDR3 protein: CATSRTRAAYNEQFF
V gene: TRBV29-1; clone size: -; J gene: TRBJ2-6; CDR3 protein: CSAARTGEFGANVLTF
V gene: TRBV7-2; clone size: -; J gene: TRBJ1-1; CDR3 protein: CASSLARGGFGGNTEAFF
V gene: TRBV9; clone size: -; J gene: TRBJ2-7; CDR3 protein: CASSVDWTSYEQYF
V gene: TRBV6-5; clone size: -; J gene: TRBJ2-3; CDR3 protein: CASSPTGQTTDTQYF
V gene: TRBV29-1; clone size: -; J gene: TRBJ2-5; CDR3 protein: CSVDGTGGFQETQYF
V gene: TRBV25-1; clone size: -; J gene: TRBJ2-7; CDR3 protein: CASSAGTHNFYEQYF
V gene: TRBV29-1; clone size: -; J gene: TRBJ2-7; CDR3 protein: CSVRDRVYEQYF
V gene: TRBV27; clone size: -; J gene: TRBJ1-1; CDR3 protein: CASSLNRPAYDEAFF
V gene: TRBV12-3/TRBV12-4; clone size: -; J gene: TRBJ2-7; CDR3 protein: CASSLSAGAYEQYF
V gene: TRBV7-2; clone size: -; J gene: TRBJ1-3; CDR3 protein: CASSSIAGEPGNTIYF
V gene: TRBV7-7; clone size: medium-sized; J gene: TRBJ2-5; CDR3 protein: CASSLDSIQETQYF
V gene: TRBV6-4; clone size: -; J gene: TRBJ2-1; CDR3 protein: CASSERGGLSNEQFF
V gene: TRBV27; clone size: -; J gene: TRBJ2-7; CDR3 protein: CASSADSYEQYF
V gene: TRBV12-3/TRBV12-4; clone size: -; J gene: TRBJ1-1; CDR3 protein: CASSLKREAFF
V gene: TRBV7-2; clone size: -; J gene: TRBJ2-7; CDR3 protein: CASSLEEGGSYEQYF